This T cell receptor (beta chain) was sequenced for a study of Graves' ophthalmopathy and Graves' hyperthyroidism. Looking at the study overall: If no ophthalmopathy appeared within 18 months of follow-up, hyperthyroidism was termed stable.

RNA transcripts yielded amplified TCR beta CDR3 regions. Scientists carried out first-round RT-PCR using HTBI primers and then a second-round multiplex PCR. TCRdb used MiXCR to reprocess the multiplex PCR reads, holding one entry per CDR3 protein. The data show 560,000 or so distinct CDR3 sequences, just under 40% seen once. V trimming: 5 bases; J trimming: 3 bases; junction bases outside the gene matches: 9. CDR1 and CDR2 from the germline V gene are SEHNR and FQNEAQ (reference sequence). The CDR3 is 16 residues long. The hyperthyroidism patients had a new diagnosis of under 2 months' duration and were aged 18 to 65.

Material: peripheral blood or thyroid tissue (not recorded which). The rearrangement links TRBV7-9 to TRBJ2-2; 7 positions match TRBD1. The TCR originated in an adult man with Graves' hyperthyroidism. CDR3 DNA: TGTGCCAGCAGCCAAACTCCGGGACAGCACACCGGGGAGCTGTTTTTT. It specifies CASSQTPGQHTGELFF. Looking up the rest from reference TRBV7-9 and TRBJ2-2 gives the full variable domain: DTGVSQNPRHKITKRGQNVTFRCDPISEHNRLYWYRQTLGQGPEFLTYFQNEAQLEKSRLLSDRFSAERPKGSFSTLEIQRTEQGDSAMYLCASSQTPGQHTGELFFGEGSRLTVL.